Listed below are T cell receptor beta chains from one sample, sequenced in a study of cytomegalovirus exposure and HLA in healthy donors. Clones were sequenced by immunoSEQ multiplex PCR, and TCRdb holds only the in-frame ones, with some missing. The top ten clones hold around 2% of a sample with about 120,000 clones, 75% to 90% of them seen once. The sequenced sample consisted of PBMCs. The receptors shown here come from a man in his forties or fifties in good health and CMV-seronegative. The CDR3 runs from the conserved cysteine through the conserved F or W. A D gene is named only where the DNA matches it firmly. A clone size is listed for some rows: how often the clone was seen (once, few, many), or a class if it is expanded.

CDR3 DNA,CDR3 protein,D gene,J gene,V gene,clone size
TGCGCCAGCAGCCAAGATGCTAATCCCGACATTAGCAATCAGCCCCAGCATTTT,CASSQDANPDISNQPQHF,.,TRBJ1-5,TRBV4-3,.
TGTGCCAGCAGCTTGGGCCAGACAGGGAGAAGGGAAAAACTGTTTTTT,CASSLGQTGRREKLFF,TRBD1,TRBJ1-4,TRBV5-4,.
TGTGCCAGCAGTTACTCCCTAGCGGGAGAGCTCTACGAGCAGTACTTC,CASSYSLAGELYEQYF,TRBD2,TRBJ2-7,TRBV6-5,once
TGTGCCAGCTCACCACAACTAGCGACGGAGACCCAGTACTTC,CASSPQLATETQYF,TRBD2,TRBJ2-5,TRBV18,.
TGTGCCAGCAGCCCAGACGGGACAGGGAGCACAGATACGCAGTATTTT,CASSPDGTGSTDTQYF,TRBD1,TRBJ2-3,TRBV7-9,once
TGTGCTAGTGGTGCCCCTACTATTCATGAAAAACTGTTTTTT,CASGAPTIHEKLFF,.,TRBJ1-4,TRBV12-5,.
TGCGCCAGCAGCCAAGGTCCTAGCACCTACGAGCAGTACTTC,CASSQGPSTYEQYF,.,TRBJ2-7,TRBV4-1,.
TGTGCCAGTAGTATTCCGAGCGGGGGGATACAAGAGACCCAGTACTTC,CASSIPSGGIQETQYF,TRBD2,TRBJ2-5,TRBV19,.
TGTGCCATCAGTGATCAAGGGGTCGGAAACACCATATATTTT,CAISDQGVGNTIYF,.,TRBJ1-3,TRBV10-3,.
TGTGCCAGCAGCCCTGAGGGTAAAATTGTGACAGATACGCAGTATTTT,CASSPEGKIVTDTQYF,.,TRBJ2-3,TRBV28,few
TGTGCCAGCAGCCCCCGAGCGGCGGCGGGAGAGCAGTACTTC,CASSPRAAAGEQYF,.,TRBJ2-7,TRBV5-4,.
TGTGCCACTTATTCGGGACAAAGCACCGGGGAGCTGTTTTTT,CATYSGQSTGELFF,.,TRBJ2-2,TRBV6-6,.
TGTGCCAGCAGCAAAGCCCCTTCTAACTATGGCTACACCTTC,CASSKAPSNYGYTF,.,TRBJ1-2,TRBV21-1,.
TGTGCCAGCAGCGTACGGGAAAAACTGTTTTTT,CASSVREKLFF,.,TRBJ1-4,TRBV7-9,few
TGTGCCAGCAGCTTAGACAAGGCTGCAACTAATGAAAAGCTGTTTTTT,CASSLDKAATNEKLFF,.,TRBJ1-4,TRBV7-6,.
TGTGCCAGCAGCCAGGGGACTAGCGGGGGTGAGACCCAGTACTTC,CASSQGTSGGETQYF,TRBD2,TRBJ2-5,TRBV5-8,.
TGTGCCAGTAGTATATCAGCGGGGGGCACAGATACGCAGTATTTT,CASSISAGGTDTQYF,TRBD2,TRBJ2-3,TRBV19,.
TGTGCCAGCCCCCAGGGCAGGCATGAGTCCTACGAGCAGTACTTC,CASPQGRHESYEQYF,.,TRBJ2-7,TRBV14,.
TGCGCCAGCAGCCAGGGACAGGGCAGTGAAGCTTTCTTT,CASSQGQGSEAFF,TRBD1,TRBJ1-1,TRBV4-1,.
TGTGCCTGGCGGGAGGCACACCAAGAGACCCAGTACTTC,CAWREAHQETQYF,TRBD2,TRBJ2-5,TRBV30,.